The 22 T cell receptor beta chains below all came from one sample that was sequenced in a study of T-cell reconstitution after alpha-beta-depleted transplantation in children. It was with unique molecular identifiers that the TCRbeta library was prepared. TCRdb reprocessed the PCR reads with MiXCR, giving one entry per CDR3 protein. This table holds 500,000 to 650,000 distinct CDR3 sequences, approximately 10% found once. Source: PBMCs, mostly from graft donor cells, taken 180 days after TCRalphabeta/CD19-depleted stem cell transplant. These receptors originate from a female patient aged 2-10 years who had a stem cell transplant for aplastic anemia, so the T cells may come from the graft donor.

V is TRBV9 and J is TRBJ1-2; D is perhaps TRBD1 (5 bases). The CDR3 has 13 amino acids. The V gene lost 0 bases and the J gene lost 8 bases, with 11 bases spanning the gap. In germline, CDR1 is SGDLS, CDR2 YYNGEE. CDR3 protein: CASSVGPGQGYTF. The CDR3 bases are TGTGCCAGCAGCGTAGGCCCAGGGCAAGGCTACACCTTC.

There are a few counts of this clonotype. V gene TRBV11-2 combines with J gene TRBJ1-1; TRBD1 matches 8 bases. J was trimmed by 4 bases and V by 5 bases; bases with no gene match: 3. The CDR3 is 13 amino acids. Germline V gene sequence: CDR1 SGHAT, CDR2 FQNNGV. The CDR3 nucleotides read TGTGCCAGCAGCCAGGGGGCGGCCACTGAAGCTTTCTTT. Translated: CASSQGAATEAFF. The full variable domain, rest sourced from reference TRBV11-2 and TRBJ1-1, is EAGVAQSPRYKIIEKRQSVAFWCNPISGHATLYWYQQILGQGPKLLIQFQNNGVVDDSQLPKDRFSAERLKGVDSTLKIQPAKLEDSAVYLCASSQGAATEAFFGQGTRLTVV.

The V gene is TRBV28, the J gene TRBJ2-4; 9 bases map to TRBD1. Germline V CDR1 and CDR2: MDHEN, SYDVKM. V was clipped by 7 bases and J by 9 bases; unmatched bases: 13. CDR3 length equals 15 residues. The CDR3 DNA reads as TGTGCCAGCACCAGATCCCGGGACAGGGTTAGCATTCAGTACTTC. Its protein product is CASTRSRDRVSIQYF.

The V and J genes are TRBV20-1 and TRBJ1-1; D is possibly TRBD1 (5 bases). From germline, CDR1 is DFQATT and CDR2 SNEGSKA (reference sequence). The CDR3 loop spans 13 amino acids. Deletions cut 7 bases from V and 4 bases from J, with 16 bases between. This chain's CDR3 is CSVGVDRGTEAFF. The CDR3 DNA is TGCAGTGTAGGGGTCGACAGAGGCACTGAAGCTTTCTTT.

This clonotype was seen a handful of times. CDR3 DNA sequence: TGTGCCAGCACCTCTGCGACCGGGACAGGGGATACCGGGGAGCTGTTTTTT. Its translation: CASTSATGTGDTGELFF. V is TRBV6-4 and J is TRBJ2-2; 10 bases agree with TRBD1. Per germline, CDR1 MRHNA and CDR2 SNTAGT. This CDR3 is built from 17 residues. Germline trimming cut 7 bases from V and 5 bases from J; bases unmatched to any gene: 13.

This chain connects TRBV7-2 to TRBJ2-3; D gene ambiguous. The V gene's germline CDR1 is SGHTA and CDR2 FQGNSA. This CDR3 region has 12 residues. V dropped 11 bases and J dropped 2 bases, with 11 bases sitting between them. The CDR3 DNA follows: TGTGCCTCACAAACCTCCACAGATACGCAGTATTTT. Translating gives CASQTSTDTQYF.

The chain has TRBV30 and TRBJ2-4, with D hard to call. There are 15 residues in the CDR3. V was shortened by 5 bases and J by 3 bases, with 17 bases between the two germline ends. CDR1 is GTSNPN, CDR2 SVGIG, per germline (reference sequence). Here the CDR3 DNA reads TGTGCCTGGTCCGCCAGACCTCCGTGCAAAAACATTCAGTACTTC. Amino acids: CAWSARPPCKNIQYF.

Only a few counts were recorded for this clonotype. The V call is TRBV19, the J call TRBJ2-1; unclear D gene. The germline V gene encodes CDR1 LNHDA and CDR2 SQIVND (reference sequence). This CDR3 region has 14 residues. Trimming removed 3 bases from V and 8 bases from J, with 14 bases in between. CDR3 region: CASSINGRSDEQFF. In DNA, the CDR3 is TGTGCCAGTAGTATCAATGGGCGAAGCGATGAGCAGTTCTTC.

The V gene is TRBV29-1, the J gene TRBJ1-2; no clear D. There are 12 residues in the CDR3. Germline values: CDR1 SQVTM, CDR2 ANQGSEA. V was trimmed by 6 bases and J by 8 bases, leaving 16 bases between them. The CDR3 DNA sequence: TGCAGCGTCACTGTCCCGACGCGGGGCTACACCTTC. Translating gives CSVTVPTRGYTF.

This clonotype was found a few times. V gene TRBV15 combines with J gene TRBJ2-1; possibly TRBD2 for D (6 bases). The germline CDR1 and CDR2 sequences are LNHNV and YYDKDF (reference sequence). V lost 7 bases and J lost 6, with 19 bases in between. This CDR3 has 15 amino acids. This CDR3 reads CATTQRAHGANEQFF. CDR3 coding DNA: TGTGCCACCACCCAGCGGGCTCATGGGGCCAATGAGCAGTTCTTC.

The V gene is TRBV10-3, the J gene TRBJ2-7, with a possible D match to TRBD2 (10 bases). The CDR3 contains 20 residues. The ends were cut back, 6 bases at V and 6 bases at J, with 36 bases in the middle. Germline lookup yields CDR1 ENHRY and CDR2 SYGVKD. The CDR3 nucleotides are TGTGCCATCAGGGGGGACAGGGCAGTTGTGGCTAGCGGGAGCGATCGCGAGCAGTACTTC. Protein: CAIRGDRAVVASGSDREQYF.

The chain links TRBV20-1 to TRBJ1-2; D is undetermined. Germline values: CDR1 DFQATT, CDR2 SNEGSKA (reference sequence). The CDR3 totals 12 residues. V was clipped by 3 bases and J by 5 bases, with 10 bases between them. The CDR3 nucleotides read TGCAGTGCTAGGTTGACGGGTTATGGCTACACCTTC. Protein sequence: CSARLTGYGYTF.

This clonotype was detected a few times. This rearrangement joins TRBV11-3 to TRBJ1-4; D ambiguous. The germline V gene encodes CDR1 SGHNT and CDR2 YENEEA. This CDR3 has 12 amino acids. V lost 3 bases, J lost 12 bases, and 11 bases lay in between. CDR3 sequence: CASSFPRRELFF. CDR3 nucleotides: TGTGCCAGCAGCTTTCCCCGCCGGGAACTGTTTTTT.

The chain employs TRBV12-3 or TRBV12-4 and TRBJ2-3; no definite D call. CDR3 length equals 14 residues. V lost 8 bases to trimming and J lost 1 base, with 13 bases between them. In DNA form, the CDR3 reads TGTGCCAGCTTAACTACCCGACGCACAGATACGCAGTATTTT. Protein: CASLTTRRTDTQYF.

The chain is built from TRBV12-3 or TRBV12-4 and TRBJ2-1; 11 bases fit TRBD2. V lost 6 bases, J lost 6 bases, and 7 bases stayed unmatched. There are 15 residues in the CDR3. The CDR3 DNA reads as TGTGCCAGCAGATTTGGACTAGCGGGCCCCAATGAGCAGTTCTTC. Residues: CASRFGLAGPNEQFF.

CDR3 sequence reads: CASSRKVGLGPSYEQYF. DNA for the CDR3: TGTGCCAGCAGCCGTAAGGTAGGCCTAGGTCCGTCCTACGAGCAGTACTTC. This chain connects TRBV14 to TRBJ2-7, with unresolved D. The length of the CDR3 is 17 residues. Trimming cost V 4 bases and J 1 base, with 20 bases left between them. From germline, CDR1 is SGHDN and CDR2 FVKESK.

This clonotype was seen a few times. J is TRBJ1-5 and V is TRBV24-1; D is uncertain. V lost 5 bases and J lost 2, with 6 bases in between. CDR1 KGHDR and CDR2 SFDVKD come from the germline V gene. The CDR3 runs 13 residues. As DNA, the CDR3 is TGTGCCACCAGTGCCGACGGCAATCAGCCCCAGCATTTT. Protein product: CATSADGNQPQHF.

V gene TRBV4-2 combines with J gene TRBJ2-1, with D maybe TRBD2 (6 bases). The germline V and J ends were trimmed by 1 base and 5 bases, with 18 bases remaining between them. In germline, CDR1 is LGHNA, CDR2 YNFKEQ. The CDR3 contains 17 residues. In DNA form, the CDR3 reads TGTGCCAGCAGCCAAGGTCGGGGGAGAGGTTTGGACAATGAGCAGTTCTTC. It codes for CASSQGRGRGLDNEQFF.

This clonotype was detected many times. The V call is TRBV5-1, the J call TRBJ1-2; D gene uncertain. V dropped 3 bases and J dropped 8 bases, with 11 bases sitting between them. There are 12 residues in the CDR3. Germline V gene data show CDR1 as SGHRS and CDR2 as YFSETQ. CDR3 protein: CASSYGPRGYTF. CDR3 DNA: TGCGCCAGCAGCTACGGACCTAGGGGCTACACCTTC.

This clonotype was observed a handful of times. This rearrangement joins TRBV12-3 or TRBV12-4 to TRBJ1-5; 7 positions match TRBD1. The CDR3 loop spans 10 amino acids. The trim removed 11 bases at V and 5 bases at J, leaving 0 bases unmatched. DNA of the CDR3: TGTGCCCAGGGGGATCAGCCCCAGCATTTT. Residues: CAQGDQPQHF.

This clonotype was picked up a small number of times. The rearrangement links TRBV30 to TRBJ2-1, with D perhaps matching TRBD2 (7 bases). The CDR3 is made up of 13 amino acids. The V and J ends lost 8 bases and 7 bases respectively, with 18 bases between them. The germline V gene encodes CDR1 GTSNPN and CDR2 SVGIG (reference sequence). CDR3 sequence (DNA): TGTGCCGCCGGGGGCGGGAGTGTAAATGAGCAGTTCTTC. Protein sequence: CAAGGGSVNEQFF. The whole variable domain, remainder taken from reference TRBV30 and TRBJ2-1, is SQTIHQWPATLVQPVGSPLSLECTVEGTSNPNLYWYRQAAGRGLQLLFYSVGIGQISSEVPQNLSASRPQDRQFILSSKKLLLSDSGFYLCAAGGGSVNEQFFGPGTRLTVL.

This clonotype was found a few times. V is TRBV14 and J is TRBJ2-1; 9 positions match TRBD2. Germline V gives CDR1 SGHDN, CDR2 FVKESK. This CDR3 spans 15 amino acids. V shed 4 bases and J 5 bases; nucleotides not matched to a gene: 6. The CDR3 DNA is TGTGCCAGCAGCCCCTTTAGCGGGGGTAACAATGAGCAGTTCTTC. Translating gives CASSPFSGGNNEQFF.